This T cell receptor beta chain is drawn from a study of CD8 T cells in ankylosing spondylitis. From the 5' RACE reads, TCRdb called clonotypes with MiXCR, one entry per CDR3 protein. The sample has roughly 440,000 distinct CDR3 sequences; 17% are singletons. This clonotype was picked up a small number of times. Its antigen is still unknown. V lost 2 bases to trimming and J lost 2 bases; unmatched junction nucleotides: 2. The CDR3 is 14 residues long. Per the germline V gene, CDR1 is MDHEN and CDR2 is SYDVKM. Study-level results: Blood of patients with ankylosing spondylitis appeared to be characterized by a TCR beta motif of several highly homologous variants. Reports of some motif variants in reactive arthritis synovial fluid and blood predate this one. Disease-linked clones were CD8+ and relatively rare in peripheral blood. Reportedly, disease-linked clones are significantly enriched in ankylosing spondylitis patients' matched synovial fluid.

This clonotype was sampled from a male donor with ankylosing spondylitis. Sequencing was carried out using blood, either unsorted or a sorted T cell fraction (not recorded which). V usage is TRBV28 and J usage is TRBJ2-7, with 8 bases that match TRBD1. CDR3 sequence (DNA): TGTGCCAGCAGTTTACAGGGGGCAACCTACGAGCAGTACTTC. It is translated as CASSLQGATYEQYF.